A single sample gave rise to the 26 T cell receptor beta chains below, sequenced in a study of cytomegalovirus exposure and HLA in healthy donors. PCR primers comprised 60 Vbeta and 13 Jbeta primers. Produced via immunoSEQ multiplex PCR; TCRdb's table is partial and in-frame only. The data contain roughly 140,000 clones, 70% to 80% of them singletons. The sample was PBMCs. These TCRs come from a male donor in good health and CMV-seronegative.

The rearrangement joins TRBV4-2 to TRBJ2-7; TRBD1 aligns across 9 bases. J lost 3 bases, V lost 0 bases, and 9 bases had no gene match. CDR1 and CDR2 (germline): LGHNA, YNFKEQ. This CDR3 region has 17 residues. The chain's CDR3 is CASSQDVNRGLVYEQYF. CDR3 nucleotides: TGTGCCAGCAGCCAAGATGTGAACAGGGGGCTCGTCTACGAGCAGTACTTC.

The chain joins TRBV7-2 to TRBJ1-1; D gene unclear. V lost 4 bases, J lost 11 bases, and 20 bases lay in between. This CDR3 has 14 residues. CDR1 is SGHTA and CDR2 is FQGNSA in the germline V gene. CDR3 coding DNA: TGTGCCAGCAGCTCTCAAGTCGGACGGGAGCGGGCTTTCTTT. Its translation: CASSSQVGRERAFF.

The gene calls are TRBV27 and TRBJ2-7; maybe TRBD1 (6 bases). Between the trimmed V and J ends, which lost 3 bases and 2 bases, there was a span of 14 bases. The germline V gene encodes CDR1 MNHEY and CDR2 SMNVEV (reference sequence). The CDR3 spans 15 residues. CDR3 nucleotide sequence: TGTGCCAGCAGTTTTGTTGGGGGCGGTACCTACGAGCAGTACTTC. It translates to CASSFVGGGTYEQYF.

V is TRBV6-5 and J is TRBJ1-2; possibly TRBD1 for D (5 bases). The germline V and J ends were trimmed by 8 bases and 8 bases, with 18 bases remaining between them. CDR3 length equals 13 residues. Germline assignment: CDR1 MNHEY and CDR2 SVGAGI. In DNA form, the CDR3 reads TGTGCCAGCCGGAGGGGACTCGAAGGGGGCTACACCTTC. Its translation is CASRRGLEGGYTF.

The chain uses TRBV6-1 and TRBJ2-7, with TRBD2 matching 7 bases. The germline gives CDR1 MNHNS, CDR2 SASEGT. The CDR3 is 12 residues long. J lost 4 bases, V lost 8 bases, and 5 bases had no gene match. CDR3 sequence (DNA): TGTGCCAGCGGCGGGGGAATATACGAGCAGTACTTC. This codes for CASGGGIYEQYF.

The chain couples TRBV5-5 to TRBJ1-2; 7 nucleotides agree with TRBD1. The CDR3 is 14 amino acids. Germline V lookup: CDR1 SGHKS, CDR2 YYEKEE (reference sequence). V gave up 3 bases and J gave up 2 bases; unmatched junction bases: 4. The CDR3 DNA reads TGTGCCAGCAGCTGGGGGACAGCCAACTATGGCTACACCTTC. Translated: CASSWGTANYGYTF.

The chain has TRBV7-2 and TRBJ2-5; possibly TRBD2 for D (5 bases). The CDR3 covers 15 residues. Trimming cost V 5 bases and J 1 base, with 14 bases left between them. Germline lookup yields CDR1 SGHTA and CDR2 FQGNSA. The CDR3: CASSIPGGLQETQYF. The CDR3 nucleotides read TGTGCCAGCAGCATCCCCGGCGGGCTCCAAGAGACCCAGTACTTC.

This chain uses TRBV2 with TRBJ1-1; D is uncertain. Germline lookup yields CDR1 SNHLY and CDR2 FYNNEI. With 3 bases removed from V and 13 bases from J, the gap between germline ends came to 21 bases. The CDR3 has 14 residues. The CDR3 bases are TGTGCCAGCAGTGATGGAGGGCCCGGGATGGATGGTTTCTTT. Translating it yields CASSDGGPGMDGFF.

The V and J genes are TRBV6-5 and TRBJ2-3, with 10 nucleotides matching TRBD2. Germline assignment: CDR1 MNHEY and CDR2 SVGAGI. J was trimmed by 3 bases and V by 4 bases; bases with no gene match: 4. This CDR3 has 15 amino acids. The CDR3 protein is CASSSPSGGTDTQYF. In DNA form, the CDR3 reads TGTGCCAGCAGTTCCCCTAGCGGGGGTACAGATACGCAGTATTTT.

CDR3 residues: CASSYISGLDTEAFF. The CDR3 DNA is TGTGCCAGCAGTTACATTAGCGGCTTGGACACTGAAGCTTTCTTT. The chain has TRBV6-5 and TRBJ1-1; D unclear. The CDR3 runs to 15 residues. The V end was cut by 2 bases, the J end by 3 bases, with 13 bases between. In germline, CDR1 is MNHEY, CDR2 SVGAGI.

This clone was seen a single time. The chain joins TRBV11-1 to TRBJ2-5, with 7 bases matching TRBD2. Germline V gene data show CDR1 as SGHAT and CDR2 as FQDESV (reference sequence). CDR3 length: 15 amino acids. J was trimmed by 2 bases and V by 1 base; bases with no gene match: 4. CDR3 nucleotides: TGTGCCAGCAGCTTAGTGGGGGGGGGACAAGAGACCCAGTACTTC. Translation: CASSLVGGGQETQYF.

V usage is TRBV6-5 and J usage is TRBJ2-7; D is possibly TRBD2 (5 bases). Germline V gene data show CDR1 as MNHEY and CDR2 as SVGAGI. With 0 bases removed from V and 4 bases from J, the gap between germline ends came to 10 bases. The CDR3 consists of 14 residues. Here the CDR3 reads CASSYSPRTYEQYF. The CDR3 DNA follows: TGTGCCAGCAGTTACTCTCCCAGGACTTACGAGCAGTACTTC.

V gene TRBV19 combines with J gene TRBJ1-5, with D perhaps matching TRBD1 (6 bases). Germline CDR1 is LNHDA and CDR2 is SQIVND (reference sequence). The ends were cut back, 2 bases at V and 6 bases at J, with 14 bases in the middle. The CDR3 is 15 residues long. The CDR3 loop reads CASSIQLSRGQPQHF. The CDR3 DNA reads as TGTGCCAGTAGTATACAACTGAGCAGGGGTCAGCCCCAGCATTTT.

The chain uses TRBV9 and TRBJ1-1; D remains ambiguous. Trimming removed 2 bases at V and 5 bases at J, with 16 bases between. The CDR3 loop spans 15 amino acids. The germline V gene has CDR1 SGDLS and CDR2 YYNGEE. The CDR3 region is CASSVGNSGYTEAFF. CDR3 coding DNA: TGTGCCAGCAGCGTGGGGAATTCGGGGTATACTGAAGCTTTCTTT.

The CDR3 DNA sequence: TGCGCCAGCAGCTCCCACCCTGGAGAGGGTCTGAACACTGAAGCTTTCTTT. Its translation is CASSSHPGEGLNTEAFF. The genes are TRBV5-1 and TRBJ1-1; no reliable D call. The CDR3 spans 17 residues. Trimming removed 3 bases at V and 0 bases at J, with 18 bases between. The germline CDR1 and CDR2 sequences are SGHRS and YFSETQ.

This clone was seen more than once but under ten times. This chain connects TRBV6-5 to TRBJ1-1, with unresolved D. The germline V gene has CDR1 MNHEY and CDR2 SVGAGI. Trimming took 5 bases from V and 1 from J, leaving 8 bases between them. The CDR3 totals 13 residues. CDR3 sequence (DNA): TGTGCCAGCAGTACTGGGCCGAACACTGAAGCTTTCTTT. It codes for CASSTGPNTEAFF.

The chain couples TRBV29-1 to TRBJ1-1, with TRBD1 matching over 7 bases. The CDR3 totals 12 residues. The ends lost 2 bases at V and 5 bases at J; junction bases unmatched: 2. Germline CDR1 and CDR2: SQVTM and ANQGSEA. In DNA form, the CDR3 reads TGCAGCGTTGAAAAGGGGGCAACTGAAGCTTTCTTT. Amino acid sequence: CSVEKGATEAFF.

This clone was recorded only once. CDR3 in DNA: TGTGCCAGCAGTGCCCTAGCGGGGGGGCGCCATGAGCAGTTCTTC. It specifies CASSALAGGRHEQFF. This sequence joins TRBV6-5 and TRBJ2-1, with TRBD2 identical over 12 bases. The CDR3 contains 15 residues. With 5 bases clipped from V and 8 bases from J, the junction kept 7 bases outside the gene matches. Germline V gene lookup returns CDR1 MNHEY and CDR2 SVGAGI.

This sequence joins TRBV30 and TRBJ1-3; maybe TRBD1 (5 bases). The V gene's germline CDR1 is GTSNPN and CDR2 SVGIG (reference sequence). The CDR3 totals 14 residues. The ends were cut back, 3 bases at V and 0 bases at J, with 9 bases in the middle. The CDR3 spells CAWSDGASGNTIYF. CDR3 nucleotides: TGTGCCTGGAGCGATGGGGCCTCTGGAAACACCATATATTTT.

V usage is TRBV4-3 and J usage is TRBJ1-1; D unresolved. The CDR3 loop spans 15 amino acids. V was pared by 0 bases and J by 3 bases, with 11 bases between. Germline V gives CDR1 LGHNA, CDR2 YSLEER. CDR3 in DNA: TGCGCCAGCAGCCAAGAGGCGGTAGACCACACTGAAGCTTTCTTT. Translated, it gives CASSQEAVDHTEAFF.

The rearrangement joins TRBV7-3 to TRBJ1-1; the D is unclear. The V gene's germline CDR1 is SGHTA and CDR2 FQGTGA. The length of the CDR3 is 13 residues. V gave up 1 base and J gave up 8 bases, with 11 bases separating them. As DNA, the CDR3 is TGTGCCAGCAGCTTAAGCCCCGCGGGAGAAGCTTTCTTT. Protein: CASSLSPAGEAFF.

The chain carries TRBV5-8 and TRBJ1-1; weak D call: TRBD1 (5 bases). CDR1 and CDR2 (germline): SGHTS, YDEGEE. Trimming stripped 6 bases from V and 1 base from J, with 7 bases between. The CDR3 contains 12 residues. The chain's CDR3 is CASIGQNTEAFF. For the CDR3, the DNA is TGTGCCAGCATAGGACAGAACACTGAAGCTTTCTTT.

The V and J genes are TRBV18 and TRBJ1-6; D not certain. The CDR3 extends over 13 amino acids. The germline gives CDR1 KGHSH, CDR2 LQKENI. V lost 4 bases to trimming and J lost 9 bases, with 10 bases between them. In nucleotides, the CDR3 is TGTGCCAGCTCACGCGAGTCTTCTTCACCCCTCCACTTT. Protein sequence: CASSRESSSPLHF.

The chain uses TRBV7-9 and TRBJ2-7; 8 bases match TRBD2. The germline gives CDR1 SEHNR, CDR2 FQNEAQ (reference sequence). The CDR3 consists of 16 residues. The ends lost 3 bases at V and 0 bases at J; junction bases unmatched: 7. The CDR3 bases are TGTGCCAGCAGCTTTGTTAGCGGGGCAAGCTCCTACGAGCAGTACTTC. Its translation is CASSFVSGASSYEQYF.

V and J are TRBV6-1 and TRBJ1-4, with 8 bases that match TRBD1. Per germline, CDR1 MNHNS and CDR2 SASEGT. V lost 6 bases to trimming and J lost 5 bases; unmatched junction nucleotides: 5. CDR3 length: 14 residues. In nucleotides, the CDR3 is TGTGCCAGCAGGAGGGCAGGGGGCAATGAAAAACTGTTTTTT. Translating gives CASRRAGGNEKLFF.

The rearrangement joins TRBV30 to TRBJ2-4; 9 bases line up with TRBD1. The CDR3 runs to 21 residues. CDR1 is GTSNPN and CDR2 is SVGIG in the germline V gene (reference sequence). V gave up 0 bases and J gave up 9 bases; unmatched junction bases: 27. This CDR3 is CAWSVNPMEGTGFLKIGIQYF. The CDR3 DNA reads as TGTGCCTGGAGTGTTAACCCCATGGAGGGGACAGGGTTTCTGAAGATAGGCATTCAGTACTTC. The full variable domain, with the rest looked up from reference TRBV30 and TRBJ2-4, is SQTIHQWPATLVQPVGSPLSLECTVEGTSNPNLYWYRQAAGRGLQLLFYSVGIGQISSEVPQNLSASRPQDRQFILSSKKLLLSDSGFYLCAWSVNPMEGTGFLKIGIQYFGAGTRLSVL.